The 17 T cell receptor beta chains listed next were all sequenced from one sample in a study of blood T cell repertoires in COVID-19 (dated by TCRdb to the early 2020s). Library preparation employed the immunoSEQ multiplex PCR assay. The table comes from immuneACCESS by way of TCRdb, which keeps in-frame sequences with V and J called. Part of the clones is missing from these tables; in studies checked, under half for an unresolved V gene and the rest for unknown reasons. Recorded for this sample are some 200,000 clones; 80% to 90% of them occurred a single time. The ten most abundant clones make up roughly 14% of the sample. Sequencing was done on a sample of peripheral blood. The receptors originated from a woman aged 70 to 79 with COVID-19, enrolled during active disease.

V and J are TRBV19 and TRBJ2-7, with D possibly matching TRBD1 (5 bases). In germline, CDR1 is LNHDA, CDR2 SQIVND (reference sequence). Trimming removed 7 bases from V and 2 bases from J, with 18 bases in between. The CDR3 is made up of 15 amino acids. CDR3 sequence: CASMVRQGEAYEQYV. For the CDR3, the DNA is TGTGCCAGTATGGTGAGGCAGGGCGAAGCCTACGAGCAGTACGTC.

The J gene is TRBJ2-7, the V gene TRBV7-2, with 11 bases fitting TRBD2. Germline assignment: CDR1 SGHTA and CDR2 FQGNSA. The CDR3 extends over 16 amino acids. V was pared by 1 base and J by 4 bases, with 6 bases of the junction left unmatched. The CDR3: CASSLVSTSGSYEQYF. The CDR3, as DNA: TGTGCCAGCAGCTTAGTATCCACTAGCGGGAGTTACGAGCAGTACTTC.

Worth noting for this clone: Because the CDR3's place on the DNA is in doubt, the DNA is left out and the CDR3 is given as listed by TCRdb. The J gene is TRBJ2-1, the V gene TRBV12-2; the D segment call TRBD2 is taken from the table without a DNA check. TRBV12-2 is a recognized pseudogene. The CDR3 region is 18 residues in length, termini included. The CDR3 sequence: CASRLVRWAGGSYNEQFF.

The count of this clone is one. This chain connects TRBV11-3 to TRBJ1-3, with unresolved D. With 1 base removed from V and 0 bases from J, the gap between germline ends came to 4 bases. Germline V gene lookup returns CDR1 SGHNT and CDR2 YENEEA. The CDR3 spans 14 residues. The CDR3 DNA reads as TGTGCCAGCAGCTTAGGAGGCTCTGGAAACACCATATATTTT. It specifies CASSLGGSGNTIYF.

V is TRBV2 and J is TRBJ2-1; 8 bases are shared with TRBD1. The CDR3 has 14 residues. The J segment lost 5 bases and the V segment lost 6 bases, leaving 6 bases of the junction unmatched. Germline loops: CDR1 SNHLY, CDR2 FYNNEI. The CDR3 DNA reads TGTGCCAGCAGCGGACAGGGATATGACAATGAGCAGTTCTTC. The encoded protein is CASSGQGYDNEQFF.

To note about this clone: Other DNA sequences in this specimen translate into the identical CDR3. The genes are TRBV18 and TRBJ2-7, with D possibly being TRBD2 (6 bases). CDR1 and CDR2 (germline): KGHSH, LQKENI. The CDR3 has 13 residues. Deletions cut 2 bases from V and 3 bases from J, with 8 bases between. The CDR3 loop reads CASSPGTVYEQYF. The CDR3 DNA follows: TGTGCCAGCTCACCAGGGACTGTCTACGAGCAGTACTTC.

The chain combines TRBV5-8 with TRBJ1-4, with 8 bases aligning to TRBD1. The junction had 5 bases not matched to a gene; V was cut back by 2 bases and J by 8 bases. The CDR3 spans 14 residues. Germline-derived CDR1 and CDR2 are SGHTS and YDEGEE. The CDR3 bases are TGTGCCAGCAGCTTAGACAGGGGCGGCGAAAAACTGTTTTTT. Translating it yields CASSLDRGGEKLFF.

V usage is TRBV30 and J usage is TRBJ1-5; D is ambiguous. Trimming stripped 2 bases from V and 3 bases from J, with 8 bases between. Germline values: CDR1 GTSNPN, CDR2 SVGIG (reference sequence). This CDR3 contains 13 residues. The CDR3 coding sequence is TGTGCCTGGAGTCCCAGTCTCAATCAGCCCCAGCATTTT. Its translation: CAWSPSLNQPQHF. Variable domain in full (rest from reference TRBV30 and TRBJ1-5): SQTIHQWPATLVQPVGSPLSLECTVEGTSNPNLYWYRQAAGRGLQLLFYSVGIGQISSEVPQNLSASRPQDRQFILSSKKLLLSDSGFYLCAWSPSLNQPQHFGDGTRLSIL.

The chain joins TRBV3-1 (or the pseudogene TRBV3-2) to TRBJ2-5, with 8 bases fitting TRBD2. J lost 4 bases, V lost 8 bases, and 9 bases had no gene match. The CDR3 contains 14 residues. The germline V gene encodes CDR1 LGHDT and CDR2 YNNKEL (reference sequence). The CDR3 spells CASRSSGGGETQYF. The CDR3 coding sequence is TGTGCCAGCCGATCTTCGGGGGGGGGAGAGACCCAGTACTTC.

J is TRBJ1-5 and V is TRBV28; D might be TRBD1 (6 bases). Germline V gene data show CDR1 as MDHEN and CDR2 as SYDVKM. CDR3 length equals 15 residues. The germline V and J ends were trimmed by 6 bases and 0 bases, with 12 bases remaining between them. The CDR3 region has the DNA TGTGCCAGCAGGGACAGTGAAATTAGCAATCAGCCCCAGCATTTT. Its translation: CASRDSEISNQPQHF.

The V and J genes are TRBV7-2 and TRBJ1-3; weak D call: TRBD1 (6 bases). Trimming left V 5 bases short and J 0 bases short, with 11 bases between. The CDR3 extends over 15 amino acids. CDR1 and CDR2 (germline): SGHTA, FQGNSA. The CDR3 DNA is TGTGCCAGCAGCCCCGGACAGCACTCTGGAAACACCATATATTTT. Translated, it gives CASSPGQHSGNTIYF.

V and J are TRBV7-3 and TRBJ2-1; 9 bases are a match to TRBD1. CDR3 size: 15 residues. Germline loops: CDR1 SGHTA, CDR2 FQGTGA. V trimming: 5 bases; J trimming: 7 bases; junction bases outside the gene matches: 9. The CDR3 sequence is CASSRLGQGSNEQFF. The CDR3 DNA reads TGTGCCAGCAGCCGCCTGGGACAGGGTTCGAATGAGCAGTTCTTC.

This clone was observed once. V and J are TRBV27 and TRBJ1-2, with TRBD1 matching 8 bases. V dropped 8 bases and J dropped 3; count of bases not matched to a gene: 11. Germline assignment: CDR1 MNHEY and CDR2 SMNVEV (reference sequence). The CDR3 spans 15 residues. The CDR3 region is CASGPPTGAYYGYTF. For the CDR3, the DNA is TGTGCCAGCGGACCACCGACAGGGGCCTACTATGGCTACACCTTC.

The chain is built from TRBV6-5 and TRBJ1-4; maybe TRBD1 (6 bases). This CDR3 is 15 amino acids long. V was trimmed by 0 bases and J by 5 bases, leaving 10 bases between them. The V gene's germline CDR1 is MNHEY and CDR2 SVGAGI. As DNA, the CDR3 is TGTGCCAGCAGTTACTCGGCAGGGGCCAATGAAAAACTGTTTTTT. Translating it yields CASSYSAGANEKLFF.

The V call is TRBV3-1 (or the pseudogene TRBV3-2), the J call TRBJ2-1; TRBD2 agrees at 11 bases. The CDR3 runs 16 residues. Germline values: CDR1 LGHDT, CDR2 YNNKEL (reference sequence). The junction had 7 bases not matched to a gene; V was cut back by 2 bases and J by 7 bases. CDR3 sequence (DNA): TGTGCCAGCAGCCAAACCCCTAGCGGGGGGCAGAATGAGCAGTTCTTC. Translation gives CASSQTPSGGQNEQFF.

The chain has TRBV18 and TRBJ2-3; TRBD1 agrees at 7 bases. The CDR3 is made up of 16 amino acids. V was clipped by 1 base and J by 3 bases; unmatched bases: 7. CDR1 is KGHSH and CDR2 is LQKENI in the germline V gene. CDR3 residues: CASSPRKGQKTDTQYF. Written as DNA, the CDR3 is TGTGCCAGCTCACCACGCAAGGGACAGAAAACAGATACGCAGTATTTT.

This clone showed up just once. CDR3 sequence: CASSLDLTDTQYF. The CDR3 region has the DNA TGTGCCAGCAGCTTGGATCTAACAGATACGCAGTATTTT. This chain connects TRBV5-6 to TRBJ2-3; D gene unclear. V was pared by 0 bases and J by 3 bases, with 5 bases between. The germline V gene encodes CDR1 SGHDT and CDR2 YYEEEE. This CDR3 spans 13 amino acids.